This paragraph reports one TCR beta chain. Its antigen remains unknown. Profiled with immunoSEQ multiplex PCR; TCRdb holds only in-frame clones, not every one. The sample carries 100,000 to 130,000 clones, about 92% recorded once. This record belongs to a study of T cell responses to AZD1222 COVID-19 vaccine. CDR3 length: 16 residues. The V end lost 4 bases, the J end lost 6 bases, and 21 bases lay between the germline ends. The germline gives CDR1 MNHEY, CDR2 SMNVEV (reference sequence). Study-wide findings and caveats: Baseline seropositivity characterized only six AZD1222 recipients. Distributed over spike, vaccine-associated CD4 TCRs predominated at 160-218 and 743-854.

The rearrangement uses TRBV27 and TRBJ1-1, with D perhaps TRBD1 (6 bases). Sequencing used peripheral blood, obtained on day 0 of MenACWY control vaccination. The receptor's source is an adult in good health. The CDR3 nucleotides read TGTGCCAGCAGTTCCCGACAGGAGGGCCCTATCGCTGAAGCTTTCTTT. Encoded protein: CASSSRQEGPIAEAFF.